The clone carrying this T cell receptor beta chain was seen a handful of times. Time point described: patch test 2, 6 weeks after DPC sensitization. Treatment specified: therapeutic diphenylcyclopropenone sensitization with weekly scalp DPC. TCRdb ran MiXCR on the RACE reads and lists one entry per CDR3 protein. The data show fewer than 150,000 distinct CDR3 sequences, roughly 10% seen once. Germline CDR1 is SQVTM and CDR2 is ANQGSEA. The CDR3 totals 11 residues. This specimen belongs to a study of human T cells and chemical hapten exposure. The source of this sequence is a woman aged 45 to 65 with alopecia areata. Some clones in this sample may be carry-over from other donors' samples. The sample was whole blood, taken in connection with sensitization to the hapten diphenylcyclopropenone (DPC). V and J are TRBV29-1 and TRBJ1-5, with D unresolved. As DNA, the CDR3 is TGCAGACCCCCGGTCGGAGGGCCCCAGCATTTT. Encoded protein: CRPPVGGPQHF.